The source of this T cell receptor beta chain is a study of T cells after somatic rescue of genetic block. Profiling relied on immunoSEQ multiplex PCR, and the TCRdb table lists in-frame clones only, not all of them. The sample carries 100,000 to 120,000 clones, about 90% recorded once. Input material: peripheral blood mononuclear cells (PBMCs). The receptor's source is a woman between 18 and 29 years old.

The CDR3 nucleotides are TGCAGCGTTGTTTTTGGGGCCAACGTCCTGACTTTC. Its protein product is CSVVFGANVLTF. The rearrangement joins TRBV29-1 to TRBJ2-6, with D unclear. This CDR3 is built from 12 residues. The ends were cut back, 4 bases at V and 3 bases at J, with 4 bases in the middle. Germline V gives CDR1 SQVTM, CDR2 ANQGSEA.